This T cell receptor (beta chain) was sequenced in a study of T-cell memory formation after mild COVID-19. TCR alpha and TCR beta cDNA libraries carrying sample barcodes and UMIs came from 5'RACE with constant-segment primers. TCRdb reprocessed the 5' RACE reads with MiXCR, giving one entry per CDR3 protein. The sample has nearly 250,000 distinct CDR3 sequences, 15% seen once. Germline loops: CDR1 SGHDT, CDR2 YYEEEE. V lost 2 bases and J 3 bases, leaving 12 bases between the germline ends. The CDR3 runs to 16 residues. The receptor was isolated from an adult woman who had mild COVID-19 (a few samples of this study predate the infection). Cell type and time point are not known. V is TRBV5-6 and J is TRBJ1-6, with D tentatively TRBD1 (6 bases). The specimen sequenced was PBMCs or a T cell subset sorted from them (not recorded which). The CDR3, as DNA: TGTGCCAGCAGCTTTAGTGGGACAAACTATAATTCACCCCTCCACTTT. Translating it yields CASSFSGTNYNSPLHF.